Given below is one T cell receptor beta chain in context. Seattle-derived patients entered the study during active infection and were followed longitudinally. This entry is derived from a study of blood T cell repertoires in COVID-19. Overall study context: Whether acute or convalescent, the COVID-19 samples came from the United States, Italy and Spain.

Only in-frame clones appear in the TCRdb table, and some are missing; sequencing was by immunoSEQ multiplex PCR. The sample consists of more than 85,000 clones, around 90% of them appearing once. The clonotype was recovered from a woman between 45 and 65 years old with COVID-19, enrolled during active disease. Sequenced material: peripheral blood.

The CDR3 loop is CASSVEIQGFQETQYF. CDR3 sequence (DNA): TGTGCCAGCAGCGTAGAAATACAGGGCTTCCAAGAGACCCAGTACTTC. The chain joins TRBV9 to TRBJ2-5; maybe TRBD1 (6 bases). V was trimmed by 0 bases and J by 1 base, leaving 13 bases between them. CDR1 is SGDLS and CDR2 is YYNGEE in the germline V gene. CDR3 size: 16 residues.